A selection of T cell receptor beta chains follows, all from one sample in a study of T cells after yellow fever vaccination. From the 5' RACE reads, TCRdb called clonotypes with MiXCR, one entry per CDR3 protein. The sample has 340,000 or so distinct CDR3 sequences, around 13% seen once. The source material was CD4+ T cells sorted from PBMCs, sampled 15 days after the yellow fever booster vaccination. The receptors come from a man between 18 and 29 years old who received the YFV17D yellow fever vaccine. Both conserved end residues are trimmed from each CDR3. Each record gives: V gene, CDR3 length, J gene, CDR3 protein.

>TRBV5-1|12|TRBJ1-6
ASSGGHDNSPLH
>TRBV4-3|10|TRBJ1-2
ASSPSGVGYT
>TRBV18|14|TRBJ1-2
ASSPRQATANYGYT
>TRBV6-5|13|TRBJ2-5
ASSYWGHRRETQY
>TRBV6-2/TRBV6-3|10|TRBJ2-7
ASRMSPYEQY
>TRBV3-1|11|TRBJ2-4
ASSPRGSGIQY
>TRBV7-3|12|TRBJ2-3
ASSNLGGADTQY
>TRBV30|13|TRBJ1-1
AWRQGGLQNTEAF
>TRBV5-1|13|TRBJ2-2
ASSLSLGVHGELF
>TRBV25-1|17|TRBJ1-4
ASSDTGSPHNVGRKKLF
>TRBV6-5|11|TRBJ1-2
ASSYRTERGYT
>TRBV5-1|13|TRBJ2-2
ASSSNGKNTGELF
>TRBV14|11|TRBJ2-5
ASSPTALKTQY
>TRBV12-3/TRBV12-4|18|TRBJ2-1
ASSLRRGGLRVRSYNEQF
>TRBV25-1|16|TRBJ1-5
ASSSNTGTGRGNQPQH
>TRBV11-2|14|TRBJ2-7
ASSPLGDTLLGEQY
>TRBV7-9|13|TRBJ1-6
ASSPPRDGYSPLH
>TRBV7-6|11|TRBJ2-7
ASSGPGSPEQY
>TRBV6-1|11|TRBJ1-6
ASSEAGNSPLH
>TRBV7-9|13|TRBJ1-2
ASSSPPTGAYGYT
>TRBV12-3/TRBV12-4|13|TRBJ1-5
ASSPSAGGARPQH
>TRBV7-3|12|TRBJ2-1
ASSPPGGGGKQF
>TRBV6-2/TRBV6-3|15|TRBJ2-1
ASSPLAGGPTYNEQF
>TRBV5-1|14|TRBJ2-1
ASSANPSGGAAEQF
>TRBV20-1|13|TRBJ2-5
SARVSGAGQETQY